This T cell receptor beta chain was recorded in a study of T cell repertoires in cytomegalovirus infection. Study background: Both a matching HLA type and CMV infection were indicated by public TCR beta signatures.

This clonotype has a handful of counts. Its target is not known. Germline CDR1 reads SGHDT; CDR2 reads YYEEEE. Trimming took 5 bases from V and 8 from J; bases not matched to a gene: 4. The CDR3 covers 13 residues. Study-level findings and limits: Predominance within the ex vivo response was attributable to HLA-C-restricted CMV-specific TCR beta clonotypes. Based on cumulative public TCR beta family frequency, carriers of CMV plus the relevant HLA were identified.

TCRdb re-called the reads with MiXCR, one entry per CDR3 protein. The table includes some 160,000 distinct CDR3 sequences, approximately 17% detected once. This chain links TRBV5-6 with TRBJ2-1; 10 positions agree with TRBD2. This TCR came from a human donor in good health (CMV status not recorded). Some clones in this sample may be carry-over from other donors' samples. The sequencing sample was made of CD8+ T cells from PBMCs. In DNA form, the CDR3 reads TGTGCCAGCAGATCCGGGACTAGCGATGAGCAGTTCTTC. Residues: CASRSGTSDEQFF.